This T cell receptor beta chain originates from a study of CXCR3-negative and CXCR3-positive naive CD8 T cells. In preparing the TRB cDNA libraries, 5' RACE with UMI labels was used. TCRdb derives one entry per CDR3 protein from the 5' RACE reads, leaving out DNA. This listing includes some 140,000 distinct CDR3 sequences. Overall study results and limits: Memory CD8+ T cell repertoires were far less diverse than both naive subsets. More hydrophobic TRB CDR3s occurred in CXCR3-positive than in CXCR3-negative naive cells.

Points on this clonotype: As yet, its antigen is unknown.

The CDR3 runs 16 residues. CDR1 is SGHRS and CDR2 is YFSETQ in the germline V gene. The sequence was obtained from a human donor in good health. Some clones in this sample may be carry-over from other donors' samples. The rearrangement joins TRBV5-1 to TRBJ2-7; TCRdb indicates TRBD2, and absent DNA this call remains unverified. Sequencing was done on a sample of naive CXCR3+ CD8+ T cells from blood. Documented subset: CD45RO-CCR7+CD27+CD95- naive CD8+ T cells expressing CXCR3 (TNR3+). CDR3 residues: CASSIVPAGVGYEQYF.